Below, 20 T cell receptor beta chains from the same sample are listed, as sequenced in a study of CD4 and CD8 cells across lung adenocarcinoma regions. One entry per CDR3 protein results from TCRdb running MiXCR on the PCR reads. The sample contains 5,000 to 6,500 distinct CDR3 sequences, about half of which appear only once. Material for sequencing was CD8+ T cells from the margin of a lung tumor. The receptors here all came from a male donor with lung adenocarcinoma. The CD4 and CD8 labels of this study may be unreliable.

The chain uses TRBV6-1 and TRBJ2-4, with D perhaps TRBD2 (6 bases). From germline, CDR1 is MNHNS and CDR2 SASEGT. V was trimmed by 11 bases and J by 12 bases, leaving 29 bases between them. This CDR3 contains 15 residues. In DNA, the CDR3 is TGTGCCGGCGGGCTCGGGCATGACACGGGAGAGACTCAGTACTTC. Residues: CAGGLGHDTGETQYF.

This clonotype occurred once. CDR3 amino acids: CASSLAGGKTNEQFF. CDR3 nucleotide sequence: TGTGCCAGCAGTTTGGCGGGAGGGAAAACCAATGAGCAGTTCTTC. The J gene is TRBJ2-1, the V gene TRBV12-3 or TRBV12-4, with 9 bases that match TRBD2. V was pared by 3 bases and J by 6 bases, with 6 bases of the junction left unmatched. The CDR3 length is 15 residues.

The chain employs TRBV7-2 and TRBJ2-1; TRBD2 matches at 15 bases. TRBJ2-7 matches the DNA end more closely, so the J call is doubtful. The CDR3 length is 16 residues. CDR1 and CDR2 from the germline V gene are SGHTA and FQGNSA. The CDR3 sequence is CASSPGTSGRIHEQYF. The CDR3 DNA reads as TGTGCCAGCAGCCCCGGGACTAGCGGGAGGATCCACGAGCAGTACTTC.

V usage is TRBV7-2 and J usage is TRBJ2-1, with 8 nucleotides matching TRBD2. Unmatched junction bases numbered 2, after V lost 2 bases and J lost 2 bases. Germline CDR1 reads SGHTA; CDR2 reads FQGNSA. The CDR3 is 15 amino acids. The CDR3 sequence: CASSLTGRAYNEQFF. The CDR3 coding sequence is TGTGCCAGCAGCTTAACCGGGAGGGCCTACAATGAGCAGTTCTTC.

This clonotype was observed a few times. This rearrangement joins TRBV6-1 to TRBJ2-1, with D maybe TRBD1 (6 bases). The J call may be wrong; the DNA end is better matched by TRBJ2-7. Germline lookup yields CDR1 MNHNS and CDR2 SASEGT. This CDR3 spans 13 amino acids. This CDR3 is CASSRQVSYEQYF. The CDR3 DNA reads TGTGCCAGCAGCAGACAGGTCTCCTACGAGCAGTACTTC.

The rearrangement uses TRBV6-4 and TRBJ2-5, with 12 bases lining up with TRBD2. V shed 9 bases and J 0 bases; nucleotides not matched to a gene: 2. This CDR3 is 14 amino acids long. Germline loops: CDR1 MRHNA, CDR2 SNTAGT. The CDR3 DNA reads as TGTGCCAGGGGGACTAGCGGGTACCAAGAGACCCAGTACTTC. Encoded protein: CARGTSGYQETQYF.

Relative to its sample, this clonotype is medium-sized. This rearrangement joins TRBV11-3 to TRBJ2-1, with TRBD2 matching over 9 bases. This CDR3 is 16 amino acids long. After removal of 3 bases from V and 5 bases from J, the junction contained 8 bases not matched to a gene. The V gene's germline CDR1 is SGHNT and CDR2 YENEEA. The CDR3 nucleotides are TGTGCCAGCAGCTTCGAGATAGCGGGAGCGGACAATGAGCAGTTCTTC. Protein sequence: CASSFEIAGADNEQFF.

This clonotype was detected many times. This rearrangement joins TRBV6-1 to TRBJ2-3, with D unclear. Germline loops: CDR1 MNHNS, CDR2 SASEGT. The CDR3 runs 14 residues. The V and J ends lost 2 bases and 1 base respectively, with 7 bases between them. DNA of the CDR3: TGTGCCAGCAGTGAACGGAAAGGCACAGATACGCAGTATTTT. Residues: CASSERKGTDTQYF.

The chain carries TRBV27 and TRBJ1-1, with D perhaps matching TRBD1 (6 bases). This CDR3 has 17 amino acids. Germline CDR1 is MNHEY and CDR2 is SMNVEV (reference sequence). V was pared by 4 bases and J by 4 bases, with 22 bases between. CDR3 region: CASSSWTAKTVPTEAFF. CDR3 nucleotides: TGTGCCAGCAGTTCCTGGACAGCCAAAACCGTCCCCACTGAAGCTTTCTTT.

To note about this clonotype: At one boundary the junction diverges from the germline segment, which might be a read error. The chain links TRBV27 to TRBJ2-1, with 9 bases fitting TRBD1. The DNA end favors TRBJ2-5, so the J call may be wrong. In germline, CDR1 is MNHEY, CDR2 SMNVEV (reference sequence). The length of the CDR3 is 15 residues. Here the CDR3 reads CVSSLGQGSQETQYF. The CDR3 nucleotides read TGTGTCAGCAGTTTGGGACAGGGCTCACAAGAGACCCAGTACTTC.

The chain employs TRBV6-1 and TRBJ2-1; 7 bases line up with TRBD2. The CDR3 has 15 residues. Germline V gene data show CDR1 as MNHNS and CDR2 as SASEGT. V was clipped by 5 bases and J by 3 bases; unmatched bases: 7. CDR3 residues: CASSTSWGGYNEQFF. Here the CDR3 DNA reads TGTGCCAGCAGTACCTCCTGGGGGGGCTACAATGAGCAGTTCTTC.

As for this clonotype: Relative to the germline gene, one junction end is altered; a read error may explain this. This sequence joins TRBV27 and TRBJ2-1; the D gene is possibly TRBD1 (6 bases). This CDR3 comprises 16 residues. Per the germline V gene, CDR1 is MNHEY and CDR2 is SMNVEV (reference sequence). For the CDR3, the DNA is TGTGCCAGCAGTAAATGGGGGCCTCCAGCCACCGATGAGCTGTTTTTC. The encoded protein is CASSKWGPPATDELFF.

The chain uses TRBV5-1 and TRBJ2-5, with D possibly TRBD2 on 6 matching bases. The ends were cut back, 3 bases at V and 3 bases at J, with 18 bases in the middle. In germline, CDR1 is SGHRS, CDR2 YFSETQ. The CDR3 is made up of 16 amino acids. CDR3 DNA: TGCGCCAGCAGCTCAACCGGGACTTGGCCCAAAGAGACCCAGTACTTC. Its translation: CASSSTGTWPKETQYF.

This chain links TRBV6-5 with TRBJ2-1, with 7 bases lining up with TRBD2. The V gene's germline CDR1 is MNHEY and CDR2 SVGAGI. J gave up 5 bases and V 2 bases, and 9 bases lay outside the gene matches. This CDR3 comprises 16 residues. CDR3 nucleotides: TGTGCCAGCAGTTACGCCCTAGCGGTTCCCCACAATGAGCAGTTCTTC. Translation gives CASSYALAVPHNEQFF.

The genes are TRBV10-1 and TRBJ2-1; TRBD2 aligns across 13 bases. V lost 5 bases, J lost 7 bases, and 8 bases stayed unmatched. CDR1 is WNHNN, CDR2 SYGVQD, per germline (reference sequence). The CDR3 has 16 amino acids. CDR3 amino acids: CASSKLLAGGINEQFF. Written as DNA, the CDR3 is TGCGCCAGCAGTAAATTACTAGCGGGGGGGATTAATGAGCAGTTCTTC.

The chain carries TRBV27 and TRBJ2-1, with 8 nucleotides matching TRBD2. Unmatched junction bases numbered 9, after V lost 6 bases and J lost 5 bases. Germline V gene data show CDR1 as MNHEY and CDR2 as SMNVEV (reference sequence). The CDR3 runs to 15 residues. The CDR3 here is CASSLKGLGNNEQFF. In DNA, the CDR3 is TGTGCCAGCAGCCTCAAGGGACTAGGTAACAATGAGCAGTTCTTC.

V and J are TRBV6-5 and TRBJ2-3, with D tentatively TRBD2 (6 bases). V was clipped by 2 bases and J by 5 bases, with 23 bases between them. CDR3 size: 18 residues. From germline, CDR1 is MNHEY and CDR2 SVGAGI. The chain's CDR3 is CASSYAPGLGRAQDTQYF. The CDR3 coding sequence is TGTGCCAGCAGTTACGCTCCGGGACTGGGGCGAGCTCAAGATACGCAGTATTTT.

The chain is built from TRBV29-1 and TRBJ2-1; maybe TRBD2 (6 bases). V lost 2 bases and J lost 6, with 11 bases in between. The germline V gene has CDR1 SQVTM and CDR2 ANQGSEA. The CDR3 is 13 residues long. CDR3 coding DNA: TGCAGCGTTGAAAGGTTGGGGGGCAATGAGCAGTTCTTC. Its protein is CSVERLGGNEQFF.

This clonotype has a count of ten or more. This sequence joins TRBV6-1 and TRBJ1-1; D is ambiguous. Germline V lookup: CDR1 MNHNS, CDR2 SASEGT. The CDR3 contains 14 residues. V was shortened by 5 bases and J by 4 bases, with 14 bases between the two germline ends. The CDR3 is CASSTPRRTTEAFF. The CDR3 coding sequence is TGTGCCAGCAGTACCCCCCGACGGACCACTGAAGCTTTCTTT.

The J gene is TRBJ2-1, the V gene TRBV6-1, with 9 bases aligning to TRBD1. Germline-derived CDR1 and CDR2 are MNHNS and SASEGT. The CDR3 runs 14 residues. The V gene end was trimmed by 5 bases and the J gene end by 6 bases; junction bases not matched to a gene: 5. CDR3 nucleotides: TGTGCCAGCAGTACCCGGGACAGGGCCAATGAGCAGTTCTTC. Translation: CASSTRDRANEQFF.